This TCR beta chain was sequenced for a study of OX40 agonist ivuxolimab in advanced cancers. Study at large: Three patients, one with hepatocellular carcinoma and two with cutaneous melanoma, responded partially.

The CDR3 loop spans 16 amino acids. Per the germline V gene, CDR1 is SGDLS and CDR2 is YYNGEE. V dropped 0 bases and J dropped 0 bases, with 10 bases sitting between them. With autoimmune disease history or systemic immunosuppression, patients were excluded. The protocol was immunoSEQ multiplex PCR, while the TCRdb copy is restricted to in-frame clones and leaves out a portion. The table shows roughly 59,000 clones, with roughly 90% occurring only once. Whole-study findings and limits: The study found that CD8+ T cells averaged more expanded clones than CD4+.

This clone was seen a few times. Its specificity is unknown. The chain links TRBV9 to TRBJ2-1, with a tentative D call TRBD2 (5 bases). This TCR derives from an adult with an advanced solid tumor such as melanoma, head and neck, liver or kidney cancer. Sequencing was performed on CD4+ or CD8+ T cells sorted from blood, taken in a trial of the OX40 agonist ivuxolimab. The CDR3 coding sequence is TGTGCCAGCAGCGTAGAGAGGGTCAGCTCCTACAATGAGCAGTTCTTC. This translates into CASSVERVSSYNEQFF.